The 25 T cell receptor beta chains given below trace back to one sample, sequenced in a study of identical twins. TCRdb processed the 5' RACE reads anew with MiXCR; each CDR3 protein has one entry. The table lists over 500,000 distinct CDR3 sequences, about 20% of them singletons. The same sample was also studied in work on T cells expressing NK-cell markers.

Source material: CD4+ T cells sorted from blood. These receptor sequences come from a woman under 30 in good health.

The chain employs TRBV27 and TRBJ2-1; 10 bases are a match to TRBD2. The CDR3 sequence is 12 residues long. Germline V gives CDR1 MNHEY, CDR2 SMNVEV (reference sequence). V was pared by 9 bases and J by 8 bases, with 4 bases of the junction left unmatched. The CDR3 DNA sequence: TGTGCCAGAGCGGGAGGGCCGGATGAGCAGTTCTTC. Translating it yields CARAGGPDEQFF.

The chain combines TRBV5-1 with TRBJ1-2; D not certain. CDR3 length equals 15 residues. Germline V gives CDR1 SGHRS, CDR2 YFSETQ. The germline V and J ends were trimmed by 0 bases and 4 bases, with 13 bases remaining between them. This CDR3 is CASSLDQGGSYGYTF. The CDR3 DNA follows: TGCGCCAGCAGCTTGGATCAAGGAGGAAGCTATGGCTACACCTTC.

The chain employs TRBV20-1 and TRBJ2-7; 12 nucleotides match TRBD2. Germline assignment: CDR1 DFQATT and CDR2 SNEGSKA (reference sequence). Trimming at V came to 5 bases and at J to 5 bases, leaving 4 bases not matched to a gene. CDR3 length: 13 amino acids. The DNA for the CDR3 is TGCAGTGCTCGGACTAGCGGGATCGACGAGCAGTACTTC. Protein product: CSARTSGIDEQYF.

This rearrangement joins TRBV5-1 to TRBJ2-3, with 7 bases matching TRBD2. Germline lookup yields CDR1 SGHRS and CDR2 YFSETQ. The CDR3 runs 14 residues. V dropped 6 bases and J dropped 2; count of bases not matched to a gene: 6. For the CDR3, the DNA is TGCGCCAGCAAAGAGGGAGGGACCACAGATACGCAGTATTTT. The encoded protein is CASKEGGTTDTQYF.

J is TRBJ2-7 and V is TRBV4-3; D not certain. The CDR3 spans 13 residues. Germline V CDR1 and CDR2: LGHNA, YSLEER. V lost 0 bases and J lost 5, with 8 bases in between. The CDR3 region has the DNA TGCGCCAGCAGCCAAGATGTAGGCGACGAGCAGTACTTC. Its translation is CASSQDVGDEQYF.

There are a few counts of this clonotype. This sequence joins TRBV10-3 and TRBJ2-5; D is unresolved. The V end lost 0 bases, the J end lost 1 base, and 0 bases lay between the germline ends. The CDR3 sequence is 12 residues long. Germline V gene sequence: CDR1 ENHRY, CDR2 SYGVKD. The CDR3 loop reads CAISESQETQYF. CDR3 nucleotides: TGTGCCATCAGTGAGTCCCAAGAGACCCAGTACTTC.

The table lists this clonotype with a few counts. The chain recombines TRBV5-1 with TRBJ2-7; 9 bases fit TRBD2. Germline-derived CDR1 and CDR2 are SGHRS and YFSETQ. V trimming: 1 base; J trimming: 3 bases; junction bases outside the gene matches: 2. The CDR3 sequence is 14 residues long. The CDR3 bases are TGCGCCAGCAGCTTGTCGACTAGCGGCTACGAGCAGTACTTC. As protein: CASSLSTSGYEQYF.

This chain connects TRBV4-3 to TRBJ2-3; 7 bases line up with TRBD2. Germline V gene data show CDR1 as LGHNA and CDR2 as YSLEER. V was clipped by 4 bases and J by 4 bases; unmatched bases: 14. This CDR3 spans 17 amino acids. CDR3 coding DNA: TGCGCCAGCAGCCGAGGGGAAGGGAGGGAGGAGGCAGATACGCAGTATTTT. Its translation is CASSRGEGREEADTQYF.

This chain links TRBV7-2 with TRBJ2-7; the D gene is possibly TRBD2 (6 bases). The CDR3 sequence is 13 residues long. CDR1 is SGHTA, CDR2 FQGNSA, per germline. V dropped 5 bases and J dropped 2 bases, with 10 bases sitting between them. This chain's CDR3 is CASSATGAYEQYF. The CDR3 coding sequence is TGTGCCAGCAGCGCAACGGGGGCCTACGAGCAGTACTTC.

CDR3 protein: CSARVSGGRSPSETQYF. CDR3 nucleotide sequence: TGCAGTGCTAGAGTGTCGGGGGGTAGGTCCCCCTCGGAGACCCAGTACTTC. This chain connects TRBV20-1 to TRBJ2-5; 7 nucleotides align to TRBD2. With V trimmed by 1 base and J by 5 bases, 16 bases remained unmatched. The CDR3 length is 17 residues. Germline CDR1 reads DFQATT; CDR2 reads SNEGSKA (reference sequence).

A few counts support this clonotype. The rearrangement uses TRBV6-1 and TRBJ1-2; the match to TRBD1 covers 8 bases. Germline V CDR1 and CDR2: MNHNS, SASEGT. Unmatched junction bases numbered 8, after V lost 3 bases and J lost 8 bases. CDR3 size: 14 residues. Written as DNA, the CDR3 is TGTGCCAGCAGTGACCTGACAGGGGTTGGAGGCTACACCTTC. It translates to CASSDLTGVGGYTF.

The chain has TRBV20-1 and TRBJ1-2; 7 bases align to TRBD1. V gave up 1 base and J gave up 2 bases; unmatched junction bases: 4. Per the germline V gene, CDR1 is DFQATT and CDR2 is SNEGSKA (reference sequence). The CDR3 has 14 amino acids. The CDR3: CSARASRGNYGYTF. The CDR3 nucleotides read TGCAGTGCTAGAGCCTCCAGGGGGAACTATGGCTACACCTTC.

This clonotype showed up just a few times. The chain has TRBV5-6 and TRBJ2-3, with 8 positions matching TRBD2. The CDR3 contains 14 residues. V dropped 1 base and J dropped 6; count of bases not matched to a gene: 4. Germline CDR1 reads SGHDT; CDR2 reads YYEEEE. The CDR3 protein is CASSLTPSGDTQYF. CDR3 nucleotides: TGTGCCAGCAGCTTGACCCCTAGCGGGGATACGCAGTATTTT.

This clonotype has more than one count but fewer than ten. CDR3 nucleotide sequence: TGCAGTGCTAGTGAGGGATTCGCGAACACCGGGGAGCTGTTTTTT. Translating gives CSASEGFANTGELFF. The chain recombines TRBV20-1 with TRBJ2-2; maybe TRBD2 (5 bases). Trimming removed 3 bases at V and 0 bases at J, with 11 bases between. This CDR3 has 15 residues. Looked up from germline, CDR1 is DFQATT and CDR2 is SNEGSKA (reference sequence).

The genes are TRBV20-1 and TRBJ2-1, with 13 nucleotides matching TRBD2. Trimming cost V 5 bases and J 9 bases; bases outside gene matches: 7. Germline CDR1 DFQATT, CDR2 SNEGSKA (reference sequence). The CDR3 loop spans 14 amino acids. In DNA, the CDR3 is TGCAGTGCTGGACCGGGACTAGCGGGAAGTGAGCAGTTCTTC. This translates into CSAGPGLAGSEQFF.

This clonotype was counted a few times. V and J are TRBV12-5 and TRBJ2-1, with D tentatively TRBD2 (5 bases). CDR3 length: 17 amino acids. The germline gives CDR1 LGHNT, CDR2 FRNRAP. The V end was cut by 0 bases, the J end by 9 bases, with 21 bases between. The CDR3 nucleotides are TGTGCTAGTGGTTTGGTAGTGGTGGCGGGCCCCGCGGGTGAGCAGTTCTTC. Its translation is CASGLVVVAGPAGEQFF.

This clonotype was observed a handful of times. V and J are TRBV20-1 and TRBJ2-1, with no clear D. Trimming left V 0 bases short and J 8 bases short, with 5 bases between. The CDR3 has 11 amino acids. CDR1 and CDR2 (germline): DFQATT, SNEGSKA (reference sequence). DNA for the CDR3: TGCAGTGCTAGAGATCCGGATGAGCAGTTCTTC. Translation: CSARDPDEQFF.

The chain uses TRBV20-1 and TRBJ2-5, with 7 bases matching TRBD2. V shed 5 bases, J shed 3 bases, and the junction held 15 bases outside the gene matches. The length of the CDR3 is 16 residues. The germline gives CDR1 DFQATT, CDR2 SNEGSKA (reference sequence). Here the CDR3 DNA reads TGCAGTGCTGGGACCCCTCTAGCGGCGGGTGAAGAGACCCAGTACTTC. Its protein is CSAGTPLAAGEETQYF.

A few counts support this clonotype. The chain employs TRBV7-3 and TRBJ2-5; D might be TRBD2 (5 bases). There are 11 residues in the CDR3. Germline V gives CDR1 SGHTA, CDR2 FQGTGA. V lost 4 bases, J lost 9 bases, and 9 bases lay in between. The CDR3 region has the DNA TGTGCCAGCAGCTCCGCCGGGGCCCAGTACTTC. Protein product: CASSSAGAQYF.

The V gene is TRBV20-1, the J gene TRBJ2-5; D is undetermined. V lost 3 bases and J lost 2, with 13 bases in between. Germline V gives CDR1 DFQATT, CDR2 SNEGSKA (reference sequence). The CDR3 is 14 amino acids. The CDR3 is CSARTYTTQETQYF. The CDR3 nucleotides are TGCAGTGCTAGGACGTACACAACACAAGAGACCCAGTACTTC.

This clonotype was picked up one time. This rearrangement joins TRBV5-1 to TRBJ2-3; TRBD2 matches at 7 bases. CDR3 length equals 14 residues. Germline CDR1 reads SGHRS; CDR2 reads YFSETQ. V trimming: 6 bases; J trimming: 1 base; junction bases outside the gene matches: 5. CDR3 residues: CASMTGGGTDTQYF. The CDR3 DNA follows: TGCGCCAGCATGACGGGGGGTGGCACAGATACGCAGTATTTT.

This clonotype was seen a handful of times. V is TRBV12-5 and J is TRBJ1-1; no definite D call. The V gene lost 4 bases and the J gene lost 5 bases, with 14 bases spanning the gap. Germline V gene lookup returns CDR1 LGHNT and CDR2 FRNRAP. This CDR3 has 14 residues. The CDR3 coding sequence is TGTGCTAGTGGTTCCAGATTCCAGAAAACTGAAGCTTTCTTT. Protein sequence: CASGSRFQKTEAFF. Filled out from reference TRBV12-5 and TRBJ1-1, the complete variable domain reads DARVTQTPRHKVTEMGQEVTMRCQPILGHNTVFWYRQTMMQGLELLAYFRNRAPLDDSGMPKDRFSAEMPDATLATLKIQPSEPRDSAVYFCASGSRFQKTEAFFGQGTRLTVV.

This clonotype was seen only a few times. The chain carries TRBV9 and TRBJ2-5; D remains unclear. The V end was cut by 4 bases, the J end by 5 bases, with 18 bases between. The CDR3 has 15 residues. Germline V gene data show CDR1 as SGDLS and CDR2 as YYNGEE. CDR3 sequence: CASSPQLFLEETQYF. In nucleotides, the CDR3 is TGTGCCAGCAGCCCCCAGCTGTTCCTCGAGGAGACCCAGTACTTC.

This clonotype was detected a few times. The rearrangement joins TRBV20-1 to TRBJ1-1; 8 nucleotides agree with TRBD1. This CDR3 has 12 residues. The germline V gene encodes CDR1 DFQATT and CDR2 SNEGSKA (reference sequence). J was trimmed by 5 bases and V by 6 bases; bases with no gene match: 5. CDR3 amino acids: CSAPGQGTEAFF. CDR3 coding DNA: TGCAGTGCCCCAGGACAGGGAACTGAAGCTTTCTTT.

Only a few counts were recorded for this clonotype. This chain links TRBV20-1 with TRBJ2-5, with a weak D call TRBD2 (5 bases). CDR1 is DFQATT and CDR2 is SNEGSKA in the germline V gene (reference sequence). The CDR3 covers 14 residues. V was pared by 3 bases and J by 5 bases, with 16 bases between. CDR3: CSARKGAGGETQYF. The CDR3 DNA is TGCAGTGCTAGGAAGGGCGCCGGCGGGGAGACCCAGTACTTC.